What follows is one T cell receptor beta chain and its context. Its specificity is not known. The sample is drawn from a study of OX40 agonist ivuxolimab in advanced cancers. Study-wide context: There were three patients with partial responses, one having hepatocellular carcinoma and two cutaneous melanoma.

Overall study findings and caveats: The mean number of expanded clones was higher in CD8+ T cells than in CD4+.

The method was immunoSEQ multiplex PCR; TCRdb's version includes in-frame clones alone and lacks a portion of them. The sample holds some 50,000 clones, roughly four fifths seen once. The CDR3 has 14 amino acids. Germline CDR1 SGHNT, CDR2 YYREEE (reference sequence). Trimming cost V 4 bases and J 8 bases; bases outside gene matches: 5. Samples of blood were obtained at baseline, on cycle 4 day 1, and on cycle 7 day 1. This TCR was sampled from an adult with an advanced solid tumor such as melanoma, head and neck, liver or kidney cancer. This material consisted of CD4+ or CD8+ T cells sorted from blood, taken in a trial of the OX40 agonist ivuxolimab. This chain links TRBV5-4 with TRBJ1-6; 8 nucleotides match TRBD1. This CDR3 is CASSRTGKDSPLHF. CDR3 DNA: TGTGCCAGCAGCCGGACAGGGAAAGATTCACCCCTCCACTTT.